This T cell receptor (beta chain) is drawn from a study of CD8+CD57+ T cells in acquired aplastic anemia. In this sample, this clonotype turned up a few times. The antigen is unknown. General study points: Researchers report that twenty-nine CD8+ CDR3 sequences appeared in both patients and controls.

The authors sequenced patients whose flow cytometry had shown CD8+CD57+ cell expansion. Among the patients, all had severe acquired aplastic anemia. No patient had been given any therapy when blood was sampled. The template for TCR beta VDJ and CDR3 sequence profiling was genomic DNA. Each CDR3 protein is one row after TCRdb ran MiXCR on the reads. The data show 200,000 to 300,000 distinct CDR3 sequences, about 80% seen once. CDR3 length: 13 residues. The V and J ends lost 5 bases and 5 bases respectively, with 14 bases between them. Germline V lookup: CDR1 SGHTS, CDR2 YDEGEE. The chain is built from TRBV5-8 and TRBJ2-7; TRBD1 might be the D (6 bases). This TCR derives from a human donor with aplastic anemia. Sequencing was performed on sorted CD4+, CD8+, or CD8+CD57+ T cells (not recorded which) from PBMCs. CDR3 sequence: CASSSNRVHEQYF. The CDR3 DNA reads TGTGCCAGCAGTTCCAACAGGGTCCACGAGCAGTACTTC.